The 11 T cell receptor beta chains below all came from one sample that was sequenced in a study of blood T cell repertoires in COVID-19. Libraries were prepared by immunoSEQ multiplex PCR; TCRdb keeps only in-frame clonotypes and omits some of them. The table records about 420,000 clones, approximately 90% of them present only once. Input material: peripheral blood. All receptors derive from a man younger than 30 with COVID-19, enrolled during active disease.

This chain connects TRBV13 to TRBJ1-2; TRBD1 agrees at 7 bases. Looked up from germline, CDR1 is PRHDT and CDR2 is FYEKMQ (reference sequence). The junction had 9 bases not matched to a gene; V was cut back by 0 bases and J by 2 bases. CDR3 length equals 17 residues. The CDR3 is CASSLGGPGRGNYGYTF. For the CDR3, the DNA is TGTGCCAGCAGCTTAGGTGGCCCAGGCAGGGGGAACTATGGCTACACCTTC.

The CDR3 nucleotides are TGTGCCAGTCGACCCGGGGGCTCCTACAATGAGCAGTTCTTC. Residues: CASRPGGSYNEQFF. V and J are TRBV25-1 and TRBJ2-1, with a weak D call TRBD2 (6 bases). CDR1 is MGHDK, CDR2 SYGVNS, per germline. V lost 9 bases, J lost 0 bases, and 12 bases lay in between. This CDR3 has 14 amino acids.

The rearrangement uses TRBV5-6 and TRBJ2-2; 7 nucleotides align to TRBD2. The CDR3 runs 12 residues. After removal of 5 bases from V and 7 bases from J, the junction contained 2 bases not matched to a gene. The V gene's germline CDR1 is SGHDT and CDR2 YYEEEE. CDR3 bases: TGTGCCAGCAGGTCTAGCGGCGGGGAGCTGTTTTTT. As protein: CASRSSGGELFF.

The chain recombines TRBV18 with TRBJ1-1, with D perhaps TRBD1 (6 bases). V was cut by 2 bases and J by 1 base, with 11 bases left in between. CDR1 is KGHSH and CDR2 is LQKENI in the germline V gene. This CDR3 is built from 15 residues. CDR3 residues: CASSPVQGPNTEAFF. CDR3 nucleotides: TGTGCCAGCTCACCAGTTCAGGGGCCGAACACTGAAGCTTTCTTT.

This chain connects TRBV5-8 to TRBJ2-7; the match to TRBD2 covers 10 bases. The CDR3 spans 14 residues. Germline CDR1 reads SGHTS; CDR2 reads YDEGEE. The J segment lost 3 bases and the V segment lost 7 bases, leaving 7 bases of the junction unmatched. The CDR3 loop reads CASGKREGLYEQYF. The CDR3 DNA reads TGTGCCAGCGGAAAGCGGGAGGGCCTCTACGAGCAGTACTTC.

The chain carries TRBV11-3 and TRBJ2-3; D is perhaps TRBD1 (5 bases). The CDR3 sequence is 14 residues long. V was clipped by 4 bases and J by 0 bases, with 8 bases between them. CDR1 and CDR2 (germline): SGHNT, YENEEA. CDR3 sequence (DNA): TGTGCCAGCAGCTGGGGCCTTAGCACAGATACGCAGTATTTT. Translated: CASSWGLSTDTQYF.

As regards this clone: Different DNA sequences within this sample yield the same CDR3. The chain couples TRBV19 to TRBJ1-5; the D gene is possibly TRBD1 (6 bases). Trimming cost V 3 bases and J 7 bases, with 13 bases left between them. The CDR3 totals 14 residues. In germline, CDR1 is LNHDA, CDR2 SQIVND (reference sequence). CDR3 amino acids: CASSITGSGQPQHF. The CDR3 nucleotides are TGTGCCAGTAGTATTACAGGGTCAGGACAGCCCCAGCATTTT.

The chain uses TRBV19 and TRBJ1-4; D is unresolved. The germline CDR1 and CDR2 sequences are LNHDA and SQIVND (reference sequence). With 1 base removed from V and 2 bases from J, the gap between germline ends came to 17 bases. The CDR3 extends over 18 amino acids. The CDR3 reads CASSIAPPTLVTNEKLFF. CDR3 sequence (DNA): TGTGCCAGTAGTATAGCCCCTCCGACACTAGTCACTAATGAAAAACTGTTTTTT.

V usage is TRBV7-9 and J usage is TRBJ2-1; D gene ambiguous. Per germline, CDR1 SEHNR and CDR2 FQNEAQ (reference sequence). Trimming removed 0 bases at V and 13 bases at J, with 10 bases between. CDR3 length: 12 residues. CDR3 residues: CASSLALGQQFF. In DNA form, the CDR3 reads TGTGCCAGCAGCTTAGCGCTAGGCCAACAGTTCTTC.

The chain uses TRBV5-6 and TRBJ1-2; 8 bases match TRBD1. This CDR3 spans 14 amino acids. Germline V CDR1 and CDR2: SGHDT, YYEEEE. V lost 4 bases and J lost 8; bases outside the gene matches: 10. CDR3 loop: CASSRPGQELGYTF. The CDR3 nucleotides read TGTGCCAGCAGCCGGCCGGGACAGGAGTTGGGCTACACCTTC. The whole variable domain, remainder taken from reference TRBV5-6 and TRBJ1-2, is DAGVTQSPTHLIKTRGQQVTLRCSPKSGHDTVSWYQQALGQGPQFIFQYYEEEERQRGNFPDRFSGHQFPNYSSELNVNALLLGDSALYLCASSRPGQELGYTFGSGTRLTVV.

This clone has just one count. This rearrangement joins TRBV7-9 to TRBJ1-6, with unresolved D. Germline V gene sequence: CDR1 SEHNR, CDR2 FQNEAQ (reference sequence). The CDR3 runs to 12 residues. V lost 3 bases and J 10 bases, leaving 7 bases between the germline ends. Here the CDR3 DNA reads TGTGCCAGCAGCTTTTCCTACTCACCCCTCCACTTT. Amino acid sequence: CASSFSYSPLHF. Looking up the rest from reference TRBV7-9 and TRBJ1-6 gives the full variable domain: DTGVSQNPRHKITKRGQNVTFRCDPISEHNRLYWYRQTLGQGPEFLTYFQNEAQLEKSRLLSDRFSAERPKGSFSTLEIQRTEQGDSAMYLCASSFSYSPLHFGNGTRLTVT.